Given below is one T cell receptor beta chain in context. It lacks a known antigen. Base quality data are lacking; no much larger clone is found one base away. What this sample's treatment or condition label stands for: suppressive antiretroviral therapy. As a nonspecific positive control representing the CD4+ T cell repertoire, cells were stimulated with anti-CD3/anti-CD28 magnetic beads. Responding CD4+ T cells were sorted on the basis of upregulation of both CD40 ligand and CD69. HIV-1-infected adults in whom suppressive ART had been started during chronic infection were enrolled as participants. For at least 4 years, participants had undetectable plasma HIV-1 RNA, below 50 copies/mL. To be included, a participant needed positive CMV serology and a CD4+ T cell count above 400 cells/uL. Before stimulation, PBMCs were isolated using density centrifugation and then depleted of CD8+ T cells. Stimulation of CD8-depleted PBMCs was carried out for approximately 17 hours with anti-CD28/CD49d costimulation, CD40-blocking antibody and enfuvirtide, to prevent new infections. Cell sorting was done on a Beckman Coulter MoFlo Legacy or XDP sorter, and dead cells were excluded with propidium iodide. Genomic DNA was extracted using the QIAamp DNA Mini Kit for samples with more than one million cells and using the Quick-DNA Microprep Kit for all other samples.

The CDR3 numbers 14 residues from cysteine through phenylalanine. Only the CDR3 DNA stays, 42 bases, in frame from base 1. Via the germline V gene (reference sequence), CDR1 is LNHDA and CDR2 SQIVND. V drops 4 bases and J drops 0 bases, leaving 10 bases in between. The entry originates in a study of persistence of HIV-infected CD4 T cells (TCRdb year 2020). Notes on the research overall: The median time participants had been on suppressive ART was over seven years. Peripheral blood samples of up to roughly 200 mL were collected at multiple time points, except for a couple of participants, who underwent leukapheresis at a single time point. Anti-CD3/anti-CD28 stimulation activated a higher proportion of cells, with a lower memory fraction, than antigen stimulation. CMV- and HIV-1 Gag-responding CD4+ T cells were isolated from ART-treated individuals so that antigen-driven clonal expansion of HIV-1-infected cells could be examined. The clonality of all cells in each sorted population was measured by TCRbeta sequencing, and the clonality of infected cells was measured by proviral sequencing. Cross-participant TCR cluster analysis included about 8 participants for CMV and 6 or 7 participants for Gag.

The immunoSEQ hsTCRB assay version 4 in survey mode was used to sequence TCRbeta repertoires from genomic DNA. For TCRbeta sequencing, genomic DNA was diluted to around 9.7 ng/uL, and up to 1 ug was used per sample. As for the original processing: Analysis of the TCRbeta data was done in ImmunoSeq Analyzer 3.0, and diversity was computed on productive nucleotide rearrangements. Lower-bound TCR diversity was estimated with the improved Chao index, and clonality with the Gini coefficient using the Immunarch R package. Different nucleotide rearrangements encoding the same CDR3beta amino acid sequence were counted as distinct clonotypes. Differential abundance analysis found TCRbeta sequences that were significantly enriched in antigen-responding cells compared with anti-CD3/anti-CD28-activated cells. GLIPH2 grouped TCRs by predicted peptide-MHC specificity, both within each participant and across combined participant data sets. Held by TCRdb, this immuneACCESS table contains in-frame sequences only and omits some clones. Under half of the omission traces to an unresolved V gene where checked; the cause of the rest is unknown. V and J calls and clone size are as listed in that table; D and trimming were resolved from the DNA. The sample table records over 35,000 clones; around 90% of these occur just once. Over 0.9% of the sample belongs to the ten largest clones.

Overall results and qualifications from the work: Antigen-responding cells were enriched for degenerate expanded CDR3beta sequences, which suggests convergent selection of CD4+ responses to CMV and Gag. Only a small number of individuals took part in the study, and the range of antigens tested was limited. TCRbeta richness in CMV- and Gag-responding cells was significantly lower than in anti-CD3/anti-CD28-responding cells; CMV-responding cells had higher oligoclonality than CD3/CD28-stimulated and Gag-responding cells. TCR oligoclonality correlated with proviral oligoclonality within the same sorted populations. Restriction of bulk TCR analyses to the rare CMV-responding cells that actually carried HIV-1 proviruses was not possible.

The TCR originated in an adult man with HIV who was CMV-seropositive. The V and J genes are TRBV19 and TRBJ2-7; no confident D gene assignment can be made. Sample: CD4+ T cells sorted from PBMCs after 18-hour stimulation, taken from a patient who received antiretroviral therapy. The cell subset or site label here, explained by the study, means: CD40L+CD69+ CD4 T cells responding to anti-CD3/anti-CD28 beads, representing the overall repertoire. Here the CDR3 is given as CASSSTFISYEQYF. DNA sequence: TGTGCCAGTAGTAGTACATTTATCTCCTACGAGCAGTACTTC.